A single sample gave rise to the 5 T cell receptor beta chains below, sequenced in a study of CXCR3-negative and CXCR3-positive naive CD8 T cells (dated by TCRdb to about 2019). The instrument was a NextSeq 550. The Human TCR Profiling Kit (MiLaboratory) was used to make UMI-labeled 5' RACE TRB cDNA libraries. Each CDR3 protein sequence appears as one entry after TCRdb reprocessed the reads, and no DNA is included. The sample's records list over 95,000 distinct CDR3 sequences. The top ten clonotypes cover about 0.34% of the sample. What the research found in general, with its limitations: TRB CDR3s from CXCR3-positive naive cells showed higher hydrophobicity (lower Kidera factor 4), lower energy, and higher strength and volume indices than CXCR3-negative naive cells.

Their recognized antigens are unknown. What was sequenced was naive CXCR3+ CD8+ T cells from blood. The cell subset or site label on this specimen signifies: CD45RO-CCR7+CD27+CD95- naive CD8+ T cells expressing CXCR3 (TNR3+). These TCRs come from a human donor in good health. Some clones in this sample may be carry-over from other donors' samples.

The rearrangement uses TRBV28 and TRBJ1-6; as DNA is missing, the TRBD1 call by TCRdb cannot be tested. The CDR3 runs 19 residues. Germline V gene lookup returns CDR1 MDHEN and CDR2 SYDVKM. Here the CDR3 reads CASSSPGQQTTFYNSPLHF.

The chain recombines TRBV7-9 with TRBJ2-5; the TRBD1 assignment by TCRdb is unverifiable without DNA. Germline loops: CDR1 SEHNR, CDR2 FQNEAQ (reference sequence). This CDR3 has 14 residues. The CDR3 protein is CASSPTVSQETQYF.

V and J are TRBV6-2 or TRBV6-3 and TRBJ2-5; TCRdb proposes TRBD2, but this gene call is untestable without DNA. Germline V gives CDR1 MNHEY, CDR2 SVGEGT. The CDR3 loop spans 15 amino acids. Here the CDR3 reads CASSEEAGGSYEQYF.

V gene TRBV2 combines with J gene TRBJ2-7. Germline CDR1 SNHLY, CDR2 FYNNEI. This CDR3 contains 13 residues. CDR3 loop: CASSEKGTYEQYF. The variable domain in full, with the rest retrieved from reference TRBV2 and TRBJ2-7, is EPEVTQTPSHQVTQMGQEVILRCVPISNHLYFYWYRQILGQKVEFLVSFYNNEISEKSEIFDDQFSVERPDGSNFTLKIRSTKLEDSAMYFCASSEKGTYEQYFGPGTRLTVT.

The chain combines TRBV5-5 with TRBJ2-5; TCRdb's D call, TRBD1, is unchecked because there is no DNA. This CDR3 is built from 16 residues. CDR1 SGHKS and CDR2 YYEKEE come from the germline V gene (reference sequence). CDR3 protein: CASSLAMGPRGETQYF. The variable domain in full, completed from reference TRBV5-5 and TRBJ2-5, reads DAGVTQSPTHLIKTRGQQVTLRCSPISGHKSVSWYQQVLGQGPQFIFQYYEKEERGRGNFPDRFSARQFPNYSSELNVNALLLGDSALYLCASSLAMGPRGETQYFGPGTRLLVL.